The 9 T cell receptor beta chains reported below all come from one sample, sequenced in a study of human T cells and chemical hapten exposure. Time point noted: patch test 3, about 24 weeks after DPC sensitization. The treatment denotes: therapeutic diphenylcyclopropenone sensitization with weekly scalp DPC. TCRdb processed the RACE reads anew with MiXCR; each CDR3 protein has one entry. The sample has 80,000 to 100,000 distinct CDR3 sequences; roughly 11% are singletons. This specimen consisted of whole blood, obtained in connection with sensitization to the hapten diphenylcyclopropenone (DPC). These receptor sequences come from a woman between 25 and 40 years old with alopecia areata. Some clones in this sample may be carry-over from other donors' samples.

This clonotype is a singleton in its sample. V usage is TRBV27 and J usage is TRBJ2-3; D is undetermined. CDR1 is MNHEY, CDR2 SMNVEV, per germline (reference sequence). V was clipped by 3 bases and J by 4 bases, with 11 bases between them. CDR3 length: 14 amino acids. The CDR3 sequence is CASSFIGRSDTQYF. CDR3 bases: TGTGCCAGCAGTTTTATTGGAAGGTCAGATACGCAGTATTTT.

The table lists this clonotype with many counts. The chain joins TRBV28 to TRBJ2-7, with D unclear. The germline V gene encodes CDR1 MDHEN and CDR2 SYDVKM. There are 12 residues in the CDR3. Trimming removed 4 bases at V and 6 bases at J, with 10 bases between. DNA of the CDR3: TGTGCCAGCAGTTCAACTCCCTCCGAGCAGTACTTC. Encoded protein: CASSSTPSEQYF.

This clonotype was observed a few times. The chain recombines TRBV6-1 with TRBJ1-1; TRBD1 agrees at 8 bases. The CDR3 runs 16 residues. The V gene end was trimmed by 4 bases and the J gene end by 3 bases; junction bases not matched to a gene: 10. Germline CDR1 is MNHNS and CDR2 is SASEGT. CDR3 sequence: CASSAGQGRGYTEAFF. The CDR3 bases are TGTGCCAGCAGTGCTGGACAGGGCCGGGGGTACACTGAAGCTTTCTTT.

The rearrangement uses TRBV19 and TRBJ2-2; the D is unclear. V was clipped by 3 bases and J by 2 bases, with 7 bases between them. Germline CDR1 is LNHDA and CDR2 is SQIVND (reference sequence). The CDR3 is made up of 14 amino acids. CDR3 residues: CASSIRLNTGELFF. The DNA of the CDR3 is TGTGCCAGTAGTATTAGACTTAACACCGGGGAGCTGTTTTTT.

This clonotype was counted ten times or more. The chain carries TRBV7-9 and TRBJ2-7, with 9 bases aligning to TRBD2. V trimming: 0 bases; J trimming: 4 bases; junction bases outside the gene matches: 10. Germline CDR1 and CDR2: SEHNR and FQNEAQ (reference sequence). This CDR3 spans 17 amino acids. The CDR3 region is CASSLASGGRAGYEQYF. CDR3 bases: TGTGCCAGCAGCTTAGCTAGTGGCGGGAGGGCCGGATACGAGCAGTACTTC.

This clonotype has a count of ten or more. CDR3 DNA sequence: TGTGCCAGCAGCCATACCAATCGGGCAAATGAGCAGTTCTTC. This gives the protein CASSHTNRANEQFF. The V gene is TRBV9, the J gene TRBJ2-1; D unclear. V lost 4 bases and J lost 7, with 15 bases in between. CDR3 length: 14 residues. Germline assignment: CDR1 SGDLS and CDR2 YYNGEE. Complete variable domain (other parts from reference TRBV9 and TRBJ2-1): DSGVTQTPKHLITATGQRVTLRCSPRSGDLSVYWYQQSLDQGLQFLIQYYNGEERAKGNILERFSAQQFPDLHSELNLSSLELGDSALYFCASSHTNRANEQFFGPGTRLTVL.

At least ten counts were recorded for this clonotype. The chain has TRBV6-5 and TRBJ2-5; 8 bases agree with TRBD2. With 6 bases clipped from V and 3 bases from J, the junction kept 6 bases outside the gene matches. CDR1 and CDR2 (germline): MNHEY, SVGAGI. The length of the CDR3 is 14 residues. In DNA, the CDR3 is TGTGCCAGCAGAAGACTAGCGTTAGAAGAGACCCAGTACTTC. This gives the protein CASRRLALEETQYF.

This clonotype was counted ten times or more. V is TRBV6-2 or TRBV6-3 and J is TRBJ1-5; a possible D gene is TRBD1 (6 bases). Germline CDR1 reads MNHEY; CDR2 reads SVGEGT. V dropped 6 bases and J dropped 6 bases, with 15 bases sitting between them. The CDR3 has 14 residues. The CDR3 reads CASRAGQSGQPQHF. CDR3 nucleotide sequence: TGTGCCAGCAGAGCCGGACAGTCAGGTCAGCCCCAGCATTTT.

For the CDR3, the DNA is TGTGCCAGCAGCACCGGGACAGACCGCCCCGGGGAGCTGTTTTTT. Encoded protein: CASSTGTDRPGELFF. This chain connects TRBV5-4 to TRBJ2-2, with TRBD1 matching 7 bases. The CDR3 sequence is 15 residues long. Germline V lookup: CDR1 SGHNT, CDR2 YYREEE (reference sequence). V shed 4 bases, J shed 6 bases, and the junction held 9 bases outside the gene matches.